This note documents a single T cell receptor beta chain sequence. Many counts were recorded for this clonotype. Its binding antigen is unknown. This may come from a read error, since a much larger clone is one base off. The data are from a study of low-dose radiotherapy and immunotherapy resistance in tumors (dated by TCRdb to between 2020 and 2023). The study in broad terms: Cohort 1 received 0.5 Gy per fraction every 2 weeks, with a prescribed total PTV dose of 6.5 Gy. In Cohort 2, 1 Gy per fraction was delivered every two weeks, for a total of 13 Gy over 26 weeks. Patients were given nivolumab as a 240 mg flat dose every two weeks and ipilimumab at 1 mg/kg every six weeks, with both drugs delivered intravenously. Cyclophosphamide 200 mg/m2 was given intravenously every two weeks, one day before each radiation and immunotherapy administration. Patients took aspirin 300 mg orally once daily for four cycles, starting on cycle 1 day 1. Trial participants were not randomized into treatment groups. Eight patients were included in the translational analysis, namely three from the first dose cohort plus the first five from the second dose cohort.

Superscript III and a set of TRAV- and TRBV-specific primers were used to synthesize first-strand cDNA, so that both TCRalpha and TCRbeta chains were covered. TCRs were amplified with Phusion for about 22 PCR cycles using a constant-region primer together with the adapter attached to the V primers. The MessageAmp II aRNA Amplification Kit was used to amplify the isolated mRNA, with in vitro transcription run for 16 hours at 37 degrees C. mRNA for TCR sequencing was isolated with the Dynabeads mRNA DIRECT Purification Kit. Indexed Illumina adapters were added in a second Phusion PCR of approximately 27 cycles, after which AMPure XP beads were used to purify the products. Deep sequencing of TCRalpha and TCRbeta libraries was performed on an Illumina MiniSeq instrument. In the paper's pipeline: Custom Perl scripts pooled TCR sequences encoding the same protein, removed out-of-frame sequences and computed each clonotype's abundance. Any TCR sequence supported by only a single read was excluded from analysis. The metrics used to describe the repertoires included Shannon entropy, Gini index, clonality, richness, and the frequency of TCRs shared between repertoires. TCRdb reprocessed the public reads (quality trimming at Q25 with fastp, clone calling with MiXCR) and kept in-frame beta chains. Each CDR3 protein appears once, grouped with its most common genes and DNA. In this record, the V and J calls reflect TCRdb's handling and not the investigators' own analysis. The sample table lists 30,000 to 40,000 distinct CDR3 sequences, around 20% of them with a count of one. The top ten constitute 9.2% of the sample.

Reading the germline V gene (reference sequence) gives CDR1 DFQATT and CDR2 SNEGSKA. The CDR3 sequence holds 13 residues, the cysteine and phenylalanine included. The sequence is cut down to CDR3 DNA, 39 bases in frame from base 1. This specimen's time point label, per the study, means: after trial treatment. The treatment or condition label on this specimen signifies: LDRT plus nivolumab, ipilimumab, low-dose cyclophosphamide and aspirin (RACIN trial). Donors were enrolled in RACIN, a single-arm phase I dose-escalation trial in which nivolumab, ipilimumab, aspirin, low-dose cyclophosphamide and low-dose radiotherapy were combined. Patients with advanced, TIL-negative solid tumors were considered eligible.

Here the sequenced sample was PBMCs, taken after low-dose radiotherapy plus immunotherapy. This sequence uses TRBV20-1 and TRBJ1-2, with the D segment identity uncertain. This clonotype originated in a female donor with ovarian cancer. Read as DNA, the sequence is TGCAGTGCTTCGGTCGGCACTAACTATGGCTACGCCTTC. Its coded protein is CSASVGTNYGYAF.